Below are 23 T cell receptor beta chains sequenced from a single sample in a study of T cells in Graves' hyperthyroidism and ophthalmopathy. TCR beta CDR3 regions were amplified from RNA. Using the HTBI primer set, a first-round RT-PCR was run on the TCR CDR3. TCRdb re-called the multiplex PCR reads with MiXCR, one entry per CDR3 protein. Among 500,000 to 650,000 distinct CDR3 sequences, around 15% were seen once, and the ten largest hold approximately 12%. Sequenced: blood. The receptors stem from a woman aged 45-60 years with Graves' ophthalmopathy.

This clonotype was seen ten or more times. The V and J genes are TRBV24-1 and TRBJ2-1; D is unresolved. CDR1 KGHDR and CDR2 SFDVKD come from the germline V gene. Trimming stripped 3 bases from V and 0 bases from J, with 17 bases between. The CDR3 is made up of 18 amino acids. This chain's CDR3 is CATSDRRQVSSSYNEQFF. CDR3 nucleotides: TGTGCCACCAGTGATCGCCGCCAGGTCTCGAGCTCCTACAATGAGCAGTTCTTC.

Many counts were recorded for this clonotype. J is TRBJ2-4 and V is TRBV20-1; no clear D gene. This CDR3 contains 14 residues. Per the germline V gene, CDR1 is DFQATT and CDR2 is SNEGSKA (reference sequence). Between the trimmed V and J ends, which lost 4 bases and 0 bases, there was a span of 10 bases. CDR3 residues: CSATETPAKNIQYF. Here the CDR3 DNA reads TGCAGTGCTACCGAGACGCCAGCCAAAAACATTCAGTACTTC.

In this sample, this clonotype turned up a few times. The rearrangement joins TRBV5-1 to TRBJ2-2, with D maybe TRBD1 (5 bases). V gave up 4 bases and J gave up 6 bases, with 19 bases separating them. The germline V gene has CDR1 SGHRS and CDR2 YFSETQ. The CDR3 is 16 residues long. CDR3: CASSAGGARTAGELFF. The CDR3, as DNA: TGCGCCAGCAGCGCTGGTGGGGCCCGCACTGCCGGGGAGCTGTTTTTT.

This clonotype has ten or more counts. The CDR3 nucleotides are TGTGCCAGCAGTCTATCACCCCTTTACAATGAGCAGTTCTTC. Translated: CASSLSPLYNEQFF. V is TRBV7-2 and J is TRBJ2-1, with D uncertain. The ends were cut back, 6 bases at V and 4 bases at J, with 13 bases in the middle. CDR1 SGHTA and CDR2 FQGNSA come from the germline V gene. The CDR3 spans 14 residues.

This clonotype came up many times. The chain is built from TRBV3-1 and TRBJ1-4; weak D call: TRBD1 (5 bases). CDR1 is LGHDT and CDR2 is YNNKEL in the germline V gene (reference sequence). The ends were cut back, 1 base at V and 6 bases at J, with 15 bases in the middle. The length of the CDR3 is 16 residues. The CDR3 sequence: CASSQVKGRKDEKLFF. DNA of the CDR3: TGTGCCAGCAGCCAAGTGAAGGGGAGAAAGGATGAAAAACTGTTTTTT.

The chain carries TRBV28 and TRBJ2-1, with D perhaps TRBD2 (5 bases). The V gene lost 5 bases and the J gene lost 2 bases, with 19 bases spanning the gap. The CDR3 extends over 17 amino acids. Germline assignment: CDR1 MDHEN and CDR2 SYDVKM. The CDR3 protein is CASSTLMGEEAYNEQFF. CDR3 sequence (DNA): TGTGCCAGCAGTACCCTGATGGGAGAGGAGGCCTACAATGAGCAGTTCTTC. The full variable domain, rest sourced from reference TRBV28 and TRBJ2-1, is DVKVTQSSRYLVKRTGEKVFLECVQDMDHENMFWYRQDPGLGLRLIYFSYDVKMKEKGDIPEGYSVSREKKERFSLILESASTNQTSMYLCASSTLMGEEAYNEQFFGPGTRLTVL.

The V gene is TRBV6-5, the J gene TRBJ1-2; D might be TRBD1 (5 bases). This CDR3 is built from 16 residues. Trimming removed 0 bases at V and 2 bases at J, with 13 bases between. Germline assignment: CDR1 MNHEY and CDR2 SVGAGI. The CDR3 DNA follows: TGTGCCAGCAGTTACTCGACGGGGGGGGGGAACTATGGCTACACCTTC. It is translated as CASSYSTGGGNYGYTF.

In this sample, this clonotype turned up many times. This chain connects TRBV10-3 to TRBJ2-1; 13 bases are a match to TRBD2. This CDR3 comprises 14 residues. Germline CDR1 is ENHRY and CDR2 is SYGVKD. Unmatched junction bases numbered 1, after V lost 5 bases and J lost 6 bases. CDR3 in amino acids: CAISWTSGSNEQFF. The CDR3 nucleotides are TGTGCCATCAGTTGGACTAGCGGGAGCAATGAGCAGTTCTTC.

This clonotype was detected ten times or more. The chain uses TRBV27 and TRBJ1-1; TRBD1 agrees at 10 bases. The CDR3 has 15 amino acids. Germline V gene lookup returns CDR1 MNHEY and CDR2 SMNVEV (reference sequence). Germline trimming cut 2 bases from V and 6 bases from J; bases unmatched to any gene: 6. The CDR3 reads CASSLDRGLRSEAFF. The CDR3 DNA follows: TGTGCCAGCAGTTTAGACAGGGGGCTTCGCTCTGAAGCTTTCTTT.

This clonotype was observed a few times. V is TRBV25-1 and J is TRBJ1-1; D unclear. Germline V gives CDR1 MGHDK, CDR2 SYGVNS. V was pared by 0 bases and J by 11 bases, with 13 bases between. This CDR3 is built from 13 residues. CDR3: CASSEYEGTTAFF. CDR3 DNA: TGTGCCAGCAGTGAATATGAGGGCACGACGGCTTTCTTT.

This clonotype occurred many times. This chain uses TRBV11-2 with TRBJ1-1; TRBD1 might be the D (5 bases). Germline CDR1 SGHAT, CDR2 FQNNGV. V was shortened by 0 bases and J by 5 bases, with 10 bases between the two germline ends. The CDR3 covers 14 residues. CDR3 nucleotide sequence: TGTGCCAGCAGCTTAGATAGTTGGGGGACTGAAGCTTTCTTT. Its translation: CASSLDSWGTEAFF.

This clonotype was detected many times. This chain connects TRBV27 to TRBJ2-1, with TRBD1 matching 8 bases. The germline CDR1 and CDR2 sequences are MNHEY and SMNVEV (reference sequence). J lost 7 bases, V lost 3 bases, and 8 bases had no gene match. CDR3 size: 15 residues. The CDR3 bases are TGTGCCAGCAGTTTGTTCGGGACAGGAGGTAATGAGCAGTTCTTC. It translates to CASSLFGTGGNEQFF.

This clonotype was seen repeatedly, ten times or more. The J gene is TRBJ2-2, the V gene TRBV27; TRBD1 aligns across 7 bases. Germline V gene data show CDR1 as MNHEY and CDR2 as SMNVEV (reference sequence). The trim removed 6 bases at V and 1 base at J, leaving 5 bases unmatched. This CDR3 is built from 15 residues. As DNA, the CDR3 is TGTGCCAGCAGCTACCGGGACAGGAACACCGGGGAGCTGTTTTTT. It codes for CASSYRDRNTGELFF.

This clonotype was detected many times. This rearrangement joins TRBV7-2 to TRBJ2-3; 11 bases match TRBD2. Germline CDR1 and CDR2: SGHTA and FQGNSA. J lost 3 bases, V lost 3 bases, and 5 bases had no gene match. The CDR3 has 16 amino acids. The CDR3 nucleotides read TGTGCCAGCAGCTTGTCCGGGACTAGCGGAACAGATACGCAGTATTTT. Its protein product is CASSLSGTSGTDTQYF.

This clonotype was detected many times. This chain links TRBV28 with TRBJ2-1, with 10 bases matching TRBD2. The CDR3 sequence is 17 residues long. Germline CDR1 reads MDHEN; CDR2 reads SYDVKM. V dropped 2 bases and J dropped 0; count of bases not matched to a gene: 4. Here the CDR3 DNA reads TGTGCCAGCAGTTTACCTCTAGCGGGGGCCTCCTACAATGAGCAGTTCTTC. Translated, it gives CASSLPLAGASYNEQFF.

The CDR3 bases are TGCGCCAGCAGCCCCCGTGGCGGGAGCCCCACAGATACGCAGTATTTT. It codes for CASSPRGGSPTDTQYF. The chain has TRBV5-1 and TRBJ2-3, with 7 nucleotides matching TRBD2. The CDR3 contains 16 residues. In germline, CDR1 is SGHRS, CDR2 YFSETQ. J was trimmed by 2 bases and V by 4 bases; bases with no gene match: 10.

A note on this clonotype: This may be a read error, as it is one base from a much larger clone. The V gene is TRBV7-8, the J gene TRBJ2-7; the D call may be TRBD1 or TRBD2 (5 bases each). Germline-derived CDR1 and CDR2 are SGHVS and FQNEAQ. V lost 11 bases and J 6 bases, leaving 23 bases between the germline ends. The CDR3 consists of 14 residues. This chain's CDR3 is CAGTQRRDGSEQYF. As DNA, the CDR3 is TGTGCCGGCACCCAGCGCAGGGACGGCTCCGAGCAGTACTTC.

With regard to this clonotype: A much larger clone differs by one base, so this may be a read error. The rearrangement uses TRBV28 and TRBJ1-5; D unclear. Germline assignment: CDR1 MDHEN and CDR2 SYDVKM. This CDR3 is built from 12 residues. The CDR3 bases are TGTGTCAGCAGTGACCAATATCAGCCCCAGCATTTT. Its translation is CVSSDQYQPQHF.

This clonotype has a count of ten or more. The J gene is TRBJ1-1, the V gene TRBV7-9; TRBD1 is a possible D gene (5 bases). Germline assignment: CDR1 SEHNR and CDR2 FQNEAQ (reference sequence). CDR3 length: 18 amino acids. The V gene lost 5 bases and the J gene lost 1 base, with 23 bases spanning the gap. The CDR3 DNA reads TGTGCCAGCAGCCGAGTGTTGGGTTTGGGCAGGGCGAACACTGAAGCTTTCTTT. Translation: CASSRVLGLGRANTEAFF.

This clonotype occurred many times. The chain joins TRBV24-1 to TRBJ2-5; no clear D. The CDR3 contains 14 residues. The germline CDR1 and CDR2 sequences are KGHDR and SFDVKD. V lost 1 base and J 2 bases, leaving 7 bases between the germline ends. CDR3 amino acids: CATSDLSQQETQYF. For the CDR3, the DNA is TGTGCCACCAGTGATTTATCACAGCAAGAGACCCAGTACTTC.

This clonotype occurred many times. The V gene is TRBV7-2, the J gene TRBJ2-3, with D perhaps matching TRBD2 (5 bases). The germline CDR1 and CDR2 sequences are SGHTA and FQGNSA. The CDR3 contains 16 residues. Trimming removed 5 bases from V and 11 bases from J, with 26 bases in between. This chain's CDR3 is CASSPEIKRQTIGQYF. Here the CDR3 DNA reads TGTGCCAGCAGCCCCGAAATTAAACGTCAGACTATCGGGCAGTATTTT.

This clonotype was detected a few times. This chain joins TRBV18 and TRBJ1-6; possible D gene TRBD1, 5 bases. Trimming pared 2 bases from V and 7 bases from J, leaving 12 bases between. CDR1 and CDR2 from the germline V gene are KGHSH and LQKENI. CDR3 length: 15 amino acids. CDR3 in DNA: TGTGCCAGCTCACCAACGGTCAACAGGAATTCACCCCTCCACTTT. It specifies CASSPTVNRNSPLHF. Using reference TRBV18 and TRBJ1-6 for the parts outside the CDR3, the full variable domain is NAGVMQNPRHLVRRRGQEARLRCSPMKGHSHVYWYRQLPEEGLKFMVYLQKENIIDESGMPKERFSAEFPKEGPSILRIQQVVRGDSAAYFCASSPTVNRNSPLHFGNGTRLTVT.

This clonotype was recorded many times. This chain joins TRBV5-1 and TRBJ1-2; D unclear. The CDR3 runs to 14 residues. V lost 2 bases and J lost 8, with 16 bases in between. The germline gives CDR1 SGHRS, CDR2 YFSETQ. The CDR3 DNA reads TGCGCCAGCAGCTTACGCACCGAGGGCGGCGGCTACACCTTC. Amino acids: CASSLRTEGGGYTF.